These 19 T cell receptor beta chains originate from one sample sequenced in a study of cytomegalovirus exposure and HLA in healthy donors. PCR employed 60 Vbeta and 13 Jbeta primers. TCRdb keeps only in-frame clones here, not all; method: immunoSEQ multiplex PCR. The table shows some 90,000 clones, with approximately 80% occurring only once. Material: PBMCs. Receptors originate from a human donor in good health.

The chain combines TRBV15 with TRBJ2-1; D possibly corresponds to TRBD2 (6 bases). V was cut by 4 bases and J by 9 bases, with 7 bases left in between. Germline V gene data show CDR1 as LNHNV and CDR2 as YYDKDF (reference sequence). The CDR3 is made up of 11 amino acids. The CDR3 is CATSKGGEQFF. DNA for the CDR3: TGTGCCACCAGCAAGGGAGGTGAGCAGTTCTTC.

This clone was seen only once. The chain recombines TRBV27 with TRBJ2-7; D not certain. CDR3 length: 14 amino acids. Germline V gene data show CDR1 as MNHEY and CDR2 as SMNVEV (reference sequence). V lost 4 bases, J lost 2 bases, and 12 bases lay in between. The CDR3 DNA is TGTGCCAGCAGTTGGGCAGGTGGGCCCTACGAGCAGTACTTC. Translated: CASSWAGGPYEQYF.

This clone has only one observation. The CDR3 reads CASSPRGYEQYF. CDR3 DNA sequence: TGCGCCAGCAGCCCCAGGGGTTACGAGCAGTACTTC. J is TRBJ2-7 and V is TRBV5-1, with a possible D match to TRBD1 (6 bases). Germline V gene sequence: CDR1 SGHRS, CDR2 YFSETQ. The CDR3 has 12 residues. The V and J ends lost 4 bases and 4 bases respectively, with 9 bases between them. The full variable domain, in which reference TRBV5-1 and TRBJ2-7 provide the parts outside the CDR3, is KAGVTQTPRYLIKTRGQQVTLSCSPISGHRSVSWYQQTPGQGLQFLFEYFSETQRNKGNFPGRFSGRQFSNSRSEMNVSTLELGDSALYLCASSPRGYEQYFGPGTRLTVT.

The rearrangement links TRBV7-2 to TRBJ2-2, with a possible D match to TRBD2 (6 bases). Looked up from germline, CDR1 is SGHTA and CDR2 is FQGNSA. The CDR3 consists of 16 residues. Deletions cut 3 bases from V and 4 bases from J, with 15 bases between. This CDR3 reads CASSLAGPQGTGELFF. CDR3 DNA sequence: TGTGCCAGCAGCTTGGCGGGACCCCAGGGCACCGGGGAGCTGTTTTTT.

The rearrangement uses TRBV7-2 and TRBJ2-5; a possible D gene is TRBD2 (7 bases). V gave up 5 bases and J gave up 5 bases, with 12 bases separating them. From germline, CDR1 is SGHTA and CDR2 FQGNSA. The CDR3 totals 13 residues. DNA of the CDR3: TGTGCCAGCAGCCCCGGGGGGCGGGAGACCCAGTACTTC. Translation: CASSPGGRETQYF.

This chain joins TRBV2 and TRBJ2-3; D might be TRBD2 (6 bases). Per germline, CDR1 SNHLY and CDR2 FYNNEI. The CDR3 covers 14 residues. Trimming stripped 5 bases from V and 2 bases from J, with 11 bases between. CDR3 sequence: CASSSAGFTDTQYF. CDR3 in DNA: TGTGCCAGCAGTTCCGCGGGGTTCACAGATACGCAGTATTTT.

This clone was detected only once. The V and J genes are TRBV7-9 and TRBJ2-1; D is ambiguous. In germline, CDR1 is SEHNR, CDR2 FQNEAQ (reference sequence). Between the trimmed V and J ends, which lost 2 bases and 1 base, there was a span of 9 bases. The CDR3 runs 15 residues. The CDR3 bases are TGTGCCAGCAGCTTAAGCGAATTATCCTACAATGAGCAGTTCTTC. As protein: CASSLSELSYNEQFF.

The chain joins TRBV19 to TRBJ2-7; D unclear. Trimming removed 5 bases from V and 7 bases from J, with 18 bases in between. This CDR3 is built from 14 residues. Germline V gives CDR1 LNHDA, CDR2 SQIVND (reference sequence). The CDR3 sequence is CASSPTGTPWEQYF. CDR3 coding DNA: TGTGCCAGTAGTCCGACGGGTACCCCATGGGAGCAGTACTTC.

This clone is a singleton in its sample. In nucleotides, the CDR3 is TGTGCCAGCAGTGAACAGGGAGGCTCCTACAATGAGCAGTTCTTC. This encodes CASSEQGGSYNEQFF. The chain combines TRBV6-1 with TRBJ2-1, with a possible D match to TRBD2 (6 bases). V was cut by 2 bases and J by 0 bases, with 8 bases left in between. Germline V gives CDR1 MNHNS, CDR2 SASEGT. This CDR3 comprises 15 residues.

The CDR3 is CASSSQGALNSPLHF. In nucleotides, the CDR3 is TGTGCCAGCAGTTCCCAGGGGGCGCTTAATTCACCCCTCCACTTT. V gene TRBV6-5 combines with J gene TRBJ1-6, with 8 bases lining up with TRBD1. With V trimmed by 4 bases and J by 6 bases, 5 bases remained unmatched. Germline CDR1 MNHEY, CDR2 SVGAGI. The CDR3 is 15 residues long.

CDR3: CASSPTGGREEQYF. The CDR3 DNA sequence: TGTGCCAGCAGTCCCACAGGGGGTCGGGAAGAGCAGTACTTC. The J gene is TRBJ2-7, the V gene TRBV6-5; 8 bases are shared with TRBD1. In germline, CDR1 is MNHEY, CDR2 SVGAGI. The ends lost 5 bases at V and 7 bases at J; junction bases unmatched: 10. The CDR3 totals 14 residues.

The table lists this clone with a count of one. The chain joins TRBV11-2 to TRBJ2-7; maybe TRBD2 (5 bases). The germline CDR1 and CDR2 sequences are SGHAT and FQNNGV. Trimming removed 4 bases from V and 3 bases from J, with 10 bases in between. The CDR3 totals 13 residues. CDR3 sequence reads: CASSSGGRYEQYF. CDR3 nucleotide sequence: TGTGCCAGCAGCTCCGGAGGACGCTACGAGCAGTACTTC.

This clone was counted a few times. The chain has TRBV27 and TRBJ2-7; 7 nucleotides agree with TRBD2. The CDR3 runs 13 residues. From germline, CDR1 is MNHEY and CDR2 SMNVEV (reference sequence). V was pared by 5 bases and J by 3 bases, with 4 bases of the junction left unmatched. CDR3 DNA: TGTGCCAGCAGTGCGGGGAGGGGCTACGAGCAGTACTTC. Encoded protein: CASSAGRGYEQYF.

In its sample, this clone was seen once. The CDR3 is CASSSLPGATNEKLFF. The CDR3 DNA reads as TGTGCCAGCAGCTCACTTCCAGGGGCAACTAATGAAAAACTGTTTTTT. The V call is TRBV7-2, the J call TRBJ1-4, with D possibly TRBD1 on 6 matching bases. V lost 4 bases and J lost 0, with 12 bases in between. The CDR3 is 16 amino acids. Looked up from germline, CDR1 is SGHTA and CDR2 is FQGNSA.

The chain couples TRBV29-1 to TRBJ1-1; D perhaps matches TRBD1 (5 bases). V gave up 3 bases and J gave up 4 bases, with 12 bases separating them. CDR1 is SQVTM, CDR2 ANQGSEA, per germline. The CDR3 extends over 13 amino acids. CDR3 in DNA: TGCAGCGTTGAGGGGGTAGCGGTCACTGAAGCTTTCTTT. Its protein is CSVEGVAVTEAFF.

The chain joins TRBV2 to TRBJ2-5; 7 bases match TRBD1. Germline assignment: CDR1 SNHLY and CDR2 FYNNEI. J gave up 5 bases and V 4 bases, and 7 bases lay outside the gene matches. There are 14 residues in the CDR3. As DNA, the CDR3 is TGTGCCAGCAGTGCGGGACAGAAAGGGGAGACCCAGTACTTC. It translates to CASSAGQKGETQYF.

This chain joins TRBV19 and TRBJ1-1; tentatively, D is TRBD1 (6 bases). The CDR3 sequence is 13 residues long. The V and J ends lost 5 bases and 0 bases respectively, with 7 bases between them. Germline V CDR1 and CDR2: LNHDA, SQIVND (reference sequence). The CDR3 protein is CASSRDMNTEAFF. For the CDR3, the DNA is TGTGCCAGTAGTCGGGACATGAACACTGAAGCTTTCTTT.

The J gene is TRBJ1-1, the V gene TRBV11-1; the match to TRBD1 covers 9 bases. CDR1 SGHAT and CDR2 FQDESV come from the germline V gene (reference sequence). CDR3 length: 14 amino acids. J lost 3 bases, V lost 5 bases, and 4 bases had no gene match. CDR3 DNA sequence: TGTGCCAGCAGCCCAGGGACAGGGTACACTGAAGCTTTCTTT. Its protein is CASSPGTGYTEAFF.

The rearrangement links TRBV6-1 to TRBJ2-7; D remains ambiguous. Trimming left V 8 bases short and J 2 bases short, with 13 bases between. The CDR3 loop spans 13 amino acids. CDR1 is MNHNS, CDR2 SASEGT, per germline. Here the CDR3 DNA reads TGTGCCAGCCTAAAACAGACCCCCTACGAGCAGTACTTC. Translated: CASLKQTPYEQYF.